These 22 T cell receptor beta chains were sequenced from one sample in a study of cytomegalovirus exposure and HLA in healthy donors. The PCR was carried out with 60 Vbeta primers and 13 Jbeta primers. Sequenced by immunoSEQ multiplex PCR; TCRdb stores in-frame clones only, minus some. Of under 150,000 clones listed, over 60% are singletons. Sequencing was carried out using PBMCs. Receptors were obtained from a young woman in good health and CMV-seropositive.

The V and J genes are TRBV5-6 and TRBJ2-3; D not certain. The CDR3 is 14 residues long. CDR1 is SGHDT, CDR2 YYEEEE, per germline. Trimming took 4 bases from V and 1 from J, leaving 10 bases between them. CDR3 sequence (DNA): TGTGCCAGCAGCCAGGAACCGGGCACAGATACGCAGTATTTT. Translation: CASSQEPGTDTQYF.

In regard to this clone: The sample has other DNA sequences that encode this CDR3 too. The J gene is TRBJ1-1, the V gene TRBV5-4, with D perhaps matching TRBD1 (5 bases). Trimming removed 0 bases at V and 0 bases at J, with 9 bases between. The CDR3 covers 15 residues. Germline CDR1 reads SGHNT; CDR2 reads YYREEE (reference sequence). CDR3 in amino acids: CASSLGQGMNTEAFF. CDR3 nucleotides: TGTGCCAGCAGCTTGGGCCAGGGAATGAACACTGAAGCTTTCTTT.

The V and J genes are TRBV6-1 and TRBJ1-2, with a possible D match to TRBD1 (6 bases). The germline CDR1 and CDR2 sequences are MNHNS and SASEGT. This CDR3 is 12 amino acids long. V lost 6 bases and J 8 bases, leaving 13 bases between the germline ends. The CDR3 loop reads CASRGGARGYTF. CDR3 nucleotide sequence: TGTGCCAGCAGGGGGGGGGCTCGGGGCTACACCTTC.

This clone was counted once. The V call is TRBV6-5, the J call TRBJ2-7; TRBD1 aligns across 11 bases. The CDR3 runs to 15 residues. The V and J ends lost 1 base and 3 bases, in that order; junction bases with no gene match: 2. Germline CDR1 MNHEY, CDR2 SVGAGI. In DNA, the CDR3 is TGTGCCAGCAGTTACTGGGGACAGGGGGACTACGAGCAGTACTTC. Its translation: CASSYWGQGDYEQYF.

The CDR3 nucleotides read TGTGCCAGTAGAGGCCGGGGCACCGGGGAGCTGTTTTTT. This translates into CASRGRGTGELFF. V gene TRBV19 combines with J gene TRBJ2-2; possibly TRBD2 for D (5 bases). The germline V gene encodes CDR1 LNHDA and CDR2 SQIVND (reference sequence). This CDR3 is 13 amino acids long. Between the trimmed V and J ends, which lost 6 bases and 4 bases, there was a span of 9 bases.

The rearrangement uses TRBV29-1 and TRBJ1-4; weak D call: TRBD1 (6 bases). Per the germline V gene, CDR1 is SQVTM and CDR2 is ANQGSEA. The CDR3 contains 15 residues. V dropped 1 base and J dropped 4 bases, with 13 bases sitting between them. The CDR3 DNA is TGCAGCGTTGAAGGGTTTGGGGGCATTAATGAAAAACTGTTTTTT. The encoded protein is CSVEGFGGINEKLFF.

The V call is TRBV4-2, the J call TRBJ2-2; 8 nucleotides line up with TRBD2. With V trimmed by 0 bases and J by 6 bases, 6 bases remained unmatched. In germline, CDR1 is LGHNA, CDR2 YNFKEQ. The CDR3 has 16 residues. Written as DNA, the CDR3 is TGTGCCAGCAGCCAAGATATCTTGCGGGGGGCCGGGGAGCTGTTTTTT. It is translated as CASSQDILRGAGELFF.

This clone was counted only a few times. The identical CDR3 is also encoded by other nucleotide sequences in the sample. The genes are TRBV6-1 and TRBJ1-2; tentative D call: TRBD1 (5 bases). V shed 0 bases and J shed 8 bases, with 19 bases lying between them. Looked up from germline, CDR1 is MNHNS and CDR2 is SASEGT. This CDR3 contains 16 residues. CDR3: CASSEAGGAGPEGYTF. In nucleotides, the CDR3 is TGTGCCAGCAGTGAAGCCGGAGGGGCAGGGCCAGAAGGCTACACCTTC.

This chain joins TRBV4-1 and TRBJ1-2, with 7 bases aligning to TRBD1. J gave up 2 bases and V 0 bases, and 3 bases lay outside the gene matches. Germline V gene data show CDR1 as MGHRA and CDR2 as YSYEKL. The CDR3 is 15 residues long. CDR3 sequence reads: CASSQEPGGNYGYTF. CDR3 bases: TGCGCCAGCAGCCAAGAACCAGGGGGAAACTATGGCTACACCTTC.

The chain couples TRBV6-6 to TRBJ1-2; 10 positions agree with TRBD1. The CDR3 has 14 residues. From germline, CDR1 is MNHNY and CDR2 SVGAGI (reference sequence). Trimming removed 4 bases from V and 7 bases from J; junction bases left unmatched: 6. CDR3 loop: CASSSDRGLGGYTF. Here the CDR3 DNA reads TGTGCCAGCAGTTCGGACAGGGGGTTGGGTGGCTACACCTTC.

Comment on this clone: One end of the junction fails to match germline, which may point to a read error. The CDR3 is CSSSLWRAATNEKLFF. The CDR3 DNA is TGTTCCAGCAGCTTATGGAGGGCAGCAACTAATGAAAAACTGTTTTTT. The rearrangement joins TRBV7-9 to TRBJ1-4; D not certain. This CDR3 contains 16 residues. The germline V gene encodes CDR1 SEHNR and CDR2 FQNEAQ (reference sequence).

V is TRBV30 and J is TRBJ1-6; D is perhaps TRBD1 (6 bases). Trimming took off 5 bases at V and 7 bases at J, with 12 bases between the two ends. This CDR3 has 13 residues. Germline V gene sequence: CDR1 GTSNPN, CDR2 SVGIG (reference sequence). The CDR3 DNA reads TGTGCCTGGGTACAGGGACCCAATTCACCCCTCCACTTT. It specifies CAWVQGPNSPLHF.

This chain connects TRBV19 to TRBJ2-3; 10 bases match TRBD1. In germline, CDR1 is LNHDA, CDR2 SQIVND (reference sequence). The CDR3 totals 13 residues. V lost 10 bases and J lost 6; bases outside the gene matches: 7. This CDR3 is CATGTGDGDTQYF. CDR3 coding DNA: TGTGCCACCGGGACAGGGGACGGGGATACGCAGTATTTT.

The chain has TRBV28 and TRBJ1-2; D uncertain. Between the trimmed V and J ends, which lost 7 bases and 3 bases, there was a span of 30 bases. This CDR3 spans 19 amino acids. Germline V lookup: CDR1 MDHEN, CDR2 SYDVKM. CDR3 region: CASNLSVRDLHYADYGYTF. The CDR3 region has the DNA TGTGCCAGCAATCTGTCGGTCCGGGATCTCCACTATGCTGACTATGGCTACACCTTC.

DNA of the CDR3: TGTGCCAGCAGCCCCTTCCCCCAGGGCATCGGCTACACCTTC. Its protein is CASSPFPQGIGYTF. The chain has TRBV7-2 and TRBJ1-2, with D possibly TRBD1 on 5 matching bases. The CDR3 sequence is 14 residues long. Germline lookup yields CDR1 SGHTA and CDR2 FQGNSA. V was shortened by 5 bases and J by 8 bases, with 18 bases between the two germline ends. Combining the CDR3 with reference TRBV7-2 and TRBJ1-2 gives the whole variable domain GAGVSQSPSNKVTEKGKDVELRCDPISGHTALYWYRQSLGQGLEFLIYFQGNSAPDKSGLPSDRFSAERTGGSVSTLTIQRTQQEDSAVYLCASSPFPQGIGYTFGSGTRLTVV.

V and J are TRBV7-8 and TRBJ1-5, with D possibly being TRBD1 (6 bases). CDR1 is SGHVS, CDR2 FQNEAQ, per germline. Trimming left V 5 bases short and J 0 bases short, with 14 bases between. The CDR3 has 16 amino acids. The CDR3 DNA sequence: TGTGCCAGCAGCCCACCCGGACAGTATAGCAATCAGCCCCAGCATTTT. Its translation is CASSPPGQYSNQPQHF.

This clone occurred many times. The chain recombines TRBV30 with TRBJ1-4; tentative D call: TRBD1 (6 bases). Trimming stripped 3 bases from V and 8 bases from J, with 16 bases between. The CDR3 sequence is 14 residues long. Germline CDR1 and CDR2: GTSNPN and SVGIG (reference sequence). The CDR3 loop is CAWSPTGTQEKLFF. The CDR3 region has the DNA TGTGCCTGGAGCCCGACCGGGACACAAGAAAAACTGTTTTTT.

V usage is TRBV5-5 and J usage is TRBJ1-1; no reliable D call. CDR3 length: 15 amino acids. Germline CDR1 and CDR2: SGHKS and YYEKEE (reference sequence). V gave up 2 bases and J gave up 4 bases, with 15 bases separating them. The CDR3 DNA reads TGTGCCAGCAGCTTAATGCGGGGTGGTGGCACTGAAGCTTTCTTT. It translates to CASSLMRGGGTEAFF.

The CDR3 loop is CASSQKPGDGANEKLFF. CDR3 DNA: TGTGCCAGCAGCCAAAAACCGGGGGATGGGGCTAATGAAAAACTGTTTTTT. This sequence joins TRBV4-2 and TRBJ1-4, with D maybe TRBD1 (5 bases). Deletions cut 2 bases from V and 3 bases from J, with 16 bases between. The CDR3 has 17 amino acids. Germline V gives CDR1 LGHNA, CDR2 YNFKEQ.

V gene TRBV7-2 combines with J gene TRBJ2-1; TRBD1 might be the D (6 bases). Trimming removed 2 bases at V and 9 bases at J, with 20 bases between. Germline CDR1 and CDR2: SGHTA and FQGNSA. CDR3 length: 16 amino acids. This chain's CDR3 is CASSLNPIGGRSEQFF. The DNA of the CDR3 is TGTGCCAGCAGCTTAAACCCCATAGGGGGTAGGAGTGAGCAGTTCTTC.

This clone was recorded only once. The rearrangement uses TRBV11-3 and TRBJ2-7, with TRBD1 matching 9 bases. Germline CDR1 is SGHNT and CDR2 is YENEEA. CDR3 size: 15 residues. J lost 1 base, V lost 5 bases, and 6 bases had no gene match. CDR3 sequence (DNA): TGTGCCAGCAGCCAGGGACAGGGAGGTTCCTACGAGCAGTACTTC. Protein sequence: CASSQGQGGSYEQYF.

The chain has TRBV7-3 and TRBJ1-1; a possible D gene is TRBD1 (5 bases). Per germline, CDR1 SGHTA and CDR2 FQGTGA. V was trimmed by 2 bases and J by 8 bases, leaving 12 bases between them. The CDR3 has 13 residues. CDR3 protein: CASSLGREYEAFF. Written as DNA, the CDR3 is TGTGCCAGCAGCTTAGGCAGGGAATACGAAGCTTTCTTT.